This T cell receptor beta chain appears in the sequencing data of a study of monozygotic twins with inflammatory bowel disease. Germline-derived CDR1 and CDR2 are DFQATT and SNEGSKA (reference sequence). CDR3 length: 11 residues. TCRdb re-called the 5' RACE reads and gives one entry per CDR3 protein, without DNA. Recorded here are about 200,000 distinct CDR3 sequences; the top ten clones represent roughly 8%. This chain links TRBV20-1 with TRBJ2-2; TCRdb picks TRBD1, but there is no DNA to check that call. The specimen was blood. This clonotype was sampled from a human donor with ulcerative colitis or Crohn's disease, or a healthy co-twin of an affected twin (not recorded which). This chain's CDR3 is CSVQGIGELFF.